This TCR beta chain was retrieved from a study of post-analysis software for immune sequencing data. The CDR3 length is 14 residues. Germline-derived CDR1 and CDR2 are PRHDT and FYEKMQ (reference sequence). With 3 bases clipped from V and 6 bases from J, the junction kept 4 bases outside the gene matches. Every TCR beta cDNA library bore unique molecular identifiers. TCRdb called the PCR reads again in MiXCR, with one record for every CDR3 protein. This sample has 700,000 to 800,000 distinct CDR3 sequences, with roughly 29% found just once. Study-wide findings and caveats: In patients, TRBV5-6, TRBV5-1 and TRBV20-1 belonged to five or six TRBV segments found more frequently than in controls. Normalized Chao1 diversity was significantly reduced in patients versus controls.

This clonotype has a handful of counts. Its antigen remains unidentified. The rearrangement links TRBV13 to TRBJ2-7, with 11 bases that match TRBD1. The sequence was collected from a girl between 5 and 17 years old with multiple sclerosis. Sequencing was done on a sample of blood. The CDR3 loop is CASSFRDRGSEQYF. CDR3 nucleotide sequence: TGTGCCAGCAGCTTCCGGGACAGGGGGAGCGAGCAGTACTTC. The full variable domain, in which reference TRBV13 and TRBJ2-7 provide the parts outside the CDR3, is AAGVIQSPRHLIKEKRETATLKCYPIPRHDTVYWYQQGPGQDPQFLISFYEKMQSDKGSIPDRFSAQQFSDYHSELNMSSLELGDSALYFCASSFRDRGSEQYFGPGTRLTVT.